This TCR beta chain was captured in a study of HIV-infected children after antiretroviral therapy interruption. Unmatched junction bases numbered 9, after V lost 4 bases and J lost 1 base. This CDR3 contains 17 residues. Germline CDR1 reads SQVTM; CDR2 reads ANQGSEA. As for treatment: PENTA 11 planned treatment interruption arm or continuous ART arm. Naive CD4+ CD45RA+ CD45RO- T cells were FACS-sorted from thawed PBMCs. This clonotype came up many times. A 3' RACE protocol on RNA, with unique molecular identifiers, produced the TCR library. TCRdb reprocessed the 3' RACE reads with MiXCR, giving one entry per CDR3 protein. Here the sample spans about 89,000 distinct CDR3 sequences, 6.9% being singletons.

The V and J genes are TRBV29-1 and TRBJ2-2; 10 nucleotides agree with TRBD2. The sample was CD45RA+ CD4+ T cells from PBMCs, pooled from several time points, taken from a donor given antiretroviral therapy, either interrupted or continuous. Subset meaning: naive CD4+ CD45RA+ CD45RO- T cells. This sequence was found in a pool of human donors with HIV. CDR3 DNA: TGCAGCGTTGCCAGCCCCAGACTAGCGGGGAACACCGGGGAGCTGTTTTTT. Encoded protein: CSVASPRLAGNTGELFF.